Shown below are 14 T cell receptor beta chains from a single sample sequenced in a study of identical twins. TCRdb passed the 5' RACE reads through MiXCR, listing each CDR3 protein once. Here the sample spans about 690,000 distinct CDR3 sequences, less than 7% being singletons. Sequencing was done on a sample of naive T cells sorted from blood. Receptor source: a man aged 18 to 30 in good health.

This clonotype was observed at least ten times. The chain has TRBV29-1 and TRBJ1-2; D is unclear. Germline assignment: CDR1 SQVTM and CDR2 ANQGSEA. The length of the CDR3 is 16 residues. Trimming left V 0 bases short and J 8 bases short, with 22 bases between. CDR3 amino acids: CSVEDIFLSPLGGYTF. The CDR3 DNA reads TGCAGCGTTGAAGATATCTTTCTAAGCCCCTTAGGGGGCTACACCTTC. The full variable domain, rest sourced from reference TRBV29-1 and TRBJ1-2, is SAVISQKPSRDICQRGTSLTIQCQVDSQVTMMFWYRQQPGQSLTLIATANQGSEATYESGFVIDKFPISRPNLTFSTLTVSNMSPEDSSIYLCSVEDIFLSPLGGYTFGSGTRLTVV.

This clonotype was recorded a few times. The V and J genes are TRBV20-1 and TRBJ2-2, with D maybe TRBD1 (6 bases). This CDR3 has 16 residues. Per germline, CDR1 DFQATT and CDR2 SNEGSKA (reference sequence). V lost 0 bases and J 0 bases, leaving 11 bases between the germline ends. The CDR3 sequence: CSARDQDSANTGELFF. The CDR3 nucleotides are TGCAGTGCTAGAGACCAGGACAGTGCGAACACCGGGGAGCTGTTTTTT.

This clonotype was found a few times. The chain links TRBV6-6 to TRBJ2-7; D gene unclear. This CDR3 is 12 amino acids long. The V end was cut by 5 bases, the J end by 3 bases, with 8 bases between. The germline V gene encodes CDR1 MNHNY and CDR2 SVGAGI (reference sequence). The CDR3 sequence is CASSDKFYEQYF. The CDR3 DNA follows: TGTGCCAGCAGTGACAAGTTCTACGAGCAGTACTTC.

This clonotype occurred a few times. The chain has TRBV15 and TRBJ2-3, with no clear D. This CDR3 is built from 15 residues. Germline loops: CDR1 LNHNV, CDR2 YYDKDF (reference sequence). V was clipped by 1 base and J by 6 bases, with 14 bases between them. The CDR3 is CATSRVRSGADTQYF. CDR3 sequence (DNA): TGTGCCACCAGCAGAGTTCGGTCCGGAGCGGATACGCAGTATTTT.

This clonotype was counted many times. V and J are TRBV20-1 and TRBJ2-2; possibly TRBD1 for D (5 bases). Germline V gene data show CDR1 as DFQATT and CDR2 as SNEGSKA (reference sequence). V dropped 8 bases and J dropped 6 bases, with 10 bases sitting between them. The CDR3 consists of 11 residues. The CDR3, as DNA: TGCAGTCCTCTGGGGCCCGGGGAGCTGTTTTTT. It translates to CSPLGPGELFF.

The chain has TRBV3-1 and TRBJ2-1; 9 bases map to TRBD2. CDR1 and CDR2 (germline): LGHDT, YNNKEL (reference sequence). V was pared by 2 bases and J by 6 bases, with 5 bases of the junction left unmatched. The CDR3 runs to 15 residues. This CDR3 is CASSQRGLARNEQFF. As DNA, the CDR3 is TGTGCCAGCAGCCAACGCGGACTAGCGCGCAATGAGCAGTTCTTC.

This clonotype was seen repeatedly, ten times or more. The gene calls are TRBV6-2 or TRBV6-3 and TRBJ1-5, with TRBD1 matching 7 bases. CDR1 MNHEY and CDR2 SVGEGT come from the germline V gene. The CDR3 is 13 amino acids. The junction had 4 bases not matched to a gene; V was cut back by 7 bases and J by 4 bases. CDR3 sequence: CASNDRANQPQHF. The DNA for the CDR3 is TGTGCCAGCAACGACAGGGCTAATCAGCCCCAGCATTTT.

This clonotype was seen many times. The chain is built from TRBV7-9 and TRBJ2-1; D may be TRBD2 (6 bases). Germline V CDR1 and CDR2: SEHNR, FQNEAQ (reference sequence). The CDR3 covers 16 residues. V lost 5 bases and J lost 0, with 14 bases in between. DNA for the CDR3: TGTGCCAGCAGCACTTTAGCCGGGAGCTCCTACAATGAGCAGTTCTTC. Translating it yields CASSTLAGSSYNEQFF.

This clonotype was recorded a few times. The rearrangement links TRBV29-1 to TRBJ2-7; 8 nucleotides align to TRBD1. The V and J ends lost 5 bases and 6 bases, in that order; junction bases with no gene match: 9. Looked up from germline, CDR1 is SQVTM and CDR2 is ANQGSEA. CDR3 length: 13 amino acids. The CDR3 spells CSVPDRGGAEQYF. CDR3 nucleotide sequence: TGCAGCGTTCCAGACAGGGGTGGGGCCGAGCAGTACTTC.

This clonotype appeared a few times. The chain carries TRBV2 and TRBJ1-1, with D hard to call. The CDR3 totals 15 residues. The V end was cut by 0 bases, the J end by 8 bases, with 16 bases between. CDR1 SNHLY and CDR2 FYNNEI come from the germline V gene. The CDR3 here is CASSEALGSRPEAFF. The CDR3 DNA is TGTGCCAGCAGTGAAGCATTGGGCAGTCGCCCAGAAGCTTTCTTT.

This clonotype was observed at least ten times. The gene calls are TRBV20-1 and TRBJ2-1, with 10 bases identical to TRBD2. Germline V lookup: CDR1 DFQATT, CDR2 SNEGSKA (reference sequence). This CDR3 has 13 amino acids. With 5 bases clipped from V and 8 bases from J, the junction kept 6 bases outside the gene matches. The CDR3 loop reads CSAPSGSGDEQFF. As DNA, the CDR3 is TGCAGTGCTCCTAGCGGGAGTGGAGATGAGCAGTTCTTC.

This clonotype was detected many times. This chain joins TRBV29-1 and TRBJ2-7, with TRBD1 identical over 7 bases. The CDR3 consists of 12 residues. V shed 6 bases, J shed 5 bases, and the junction held 7 bases outside the gene matches. Germline V gene lookup returns CDR1 SQVTM and CDR2 ANQGSEA. The CDR3 region has the DNA TGCAGCGTCCGGGACAGCGGCGACGAGCAGTACTTC. This codes for CSVRDSGDEQYF.

The chain has TRBV10-3 and TRBJ2-2, with D uncertain. From germline, CDR1 is ENHRY and CDR2 SYGVKD. CDR3 length equals 13 residues. V shed 1 base and J shed 8 bases, with 8 bases lying between them. CDR3 amino acids: CAISEWDPGELFF. The CDR3 DNA reads as TGTGCCATCAGTGAGTGGGATCCGGGGGAGCTGTTTTTT.

V usage is TRBV6-5 and J usage is TRBJ2-1, with no clear D. Germline V gene sequence: CDR1 MNHEY, CDR2 SVGAGI. Trimming removed 5 bases from V and 9 bases from J, with 8 bases in between. There are 11 residues in the CDR3. CDR3 DNA sequence: TGTGCCAGCAGTCTCAACACTGAGCAGTTCTTC. Translation gives CASSLNTEQFF.